A single sample gave rise to the 16 T cell receptor beta chains below, sequenced in a study of response to subunit inactivated influenza vaccine. TCRdb itself ran the RT-PCR reads through MiXCR, one entry per CDR3 protein. The profile shows 540,000 or so distinct CDR3 sequences, 10% to 15% of them singletons. The sample here was PBMCs from blood, taken about 40 days after vaccination. All receptors come from a man aged 50 or older who received an inactivated influenza vaccine.

The table lists this clonotype with a few counts. The gene calls are TRBV29-1 and TRBJ2-3; a weak D match, TRBD1 (6 bases). Trimming took 7 bases from V and 4 from J, leaving 12 bases between them. This CDR3 is 12 amino acids long. From germline, CDR1 is SQVTM and CDR2 ANQGSEA. The CDR3 region is CSAHQGSDTQYF. The DNA of the CDR3 is TGCAGCGCCCACCAGGGGTCAGATACGCAGTATTTT.

The chain is built from TRBV6-2 or TRBV6-3 and TRBJ1-2, with D unresolved. The V and J ends lost 6 bases and 8 bases respectively, with 13 bases between them. CDR1 and CDR2 from the germline V gene are MNHEY and SVGEGT. This CDR3 spans 12 amino acids. CDR3 protein: CASSPRVSGYTF. The CDR3 DNA reads TGTGCCAGCAGCCCGAGGGTAAGCGGCTACACCTTC.

This clonotype was detected only a few times. This CDR3 is CASSHRQGSTDTQYF. The CDR3, as DNA: TGTGCCAGCAGTCACCGACAGGGGTCCACAGATACGCAGTATTTT. The rearrangement uses TRBV12-3 or TRBV12-4 and TRBJ2-3, with 8 bases fitting TRBD1. V lost 5 bases and J lost 2; bases outside the gene matches: 6. This CDR3 has 15 amino acids.

Many counts were recorded for this clonotype. The V gene is TRBV12-3 or TRBV12-4, the J gene TRBJ2-7; weak D call: TRBD2 (6 bases). The CDR3 runs 12 residues. The V end was cut by 3 bases, the J end by 6 bases, with 9 bases between. The CDR3 DNA sequence: TGTGCCAGCAGTTTTTGGGGACTCGAGCAGTACTTC. The encoded protein is CASSFWGLEQYF.

CDR3 sequence (DNA): TGTGCCAGCAGGCCGATTCAGTCTGAAGCTTTCTTT. This codes for CASRPIQSEAFF. The chain carries TRBV12-3 or TRBV12-4 and TRBJ1-1; D is undetermined. Trimming shortened V by 6 bases and J by 6 bases, and 11 bases separated the two germline ends. The length of the CDR3 is 12 residues.

This rearrangement joins TRBV20-1 to TRBJ1-6; D uncertain. CDR1 is DFQATT and CDR2 is SNEGSKA in the germline V gene (reference sequence). Trimming removed 5 bases from V and 7 bases from J, with 15 bases in between. The CDR3 is 14 residues long. The CDR3 DNA reads TGCAGTGCTCGACCGGGAGGCCAGAATTCACCCCTCCACTTT. This gives the protein CSARPGGQNSPLHF.

In its sample, this clonotype was seen a few times. CDR3 sequence (DNA): TGTGCCAGCAGCTTTAGGGACGGAAATTACAATGAGCAGTTCTTC. Its translation: CASSFRDGNYNEQFF. The rearrangement uses TRBV5-5 and TRBJ2-1; D may match TRBD1 or TRBD2 (5 bases each). The germline CDR1 and CDR2 sequences are SGHKS and YYEKEE (reference sequence). There are 15 residues in the CDR3. The V gene lost 2 bases and the J gene lost 4 bases, with 13 bases spanning the gap.

Ten or more counts support this clonotype. The CDR3 reads CSVELRDRGIFFPYNEQFF. DNA for the CDR3: TGCAGCGTTGAGCTACGGGACAGGGGGATTTTTTTCCCCTACAATGAGCAGTTCTTC. J is TRBJ2-1 and V is TRBV29-1, with 11 bases aligning to TRBD1. CDR1 is SQVTM and CDR2 is ANQGSEA in the germline V gene. Trimming took 3 bases from V and 2 from J; bases not matched to a gene: 15. This CDR3 spans 19 amino acids.

Of note for this clonotype: At one boundary the junction diverges from the germline segment, which might be a read error. The CDR3 spells CASSPPGTQGTQYF. The CDR3 DNA is TGTGCCAGCAGTCCCCCAGGGACGCAAGGGACCCAGTACTTC. The chain carries TRBV6-2 or TRBV6-3 and TRBJ2-5; either TRBD1 or TRBD2 may fit D (5 bases each). There are 14 residues in the CDR3. CDR1 and CDR2 (germline): MNHEY, SVGEGT.

This chain connects TRBV28 to TRBJ2-1; 7 bases map to TRBD2. V shed 3 bases, J shed 11 bases, and the junction held 4 bases outside the gene matches. The CDR3 consists of 12 residues. In germline, CDR1 is MDHEN, CDR2 SYDVKM. The CDR3 here is CASSFRAGKQFF. The CDR3 DNA is TGTGCCAGCAGTTTTCGAGCGGGAAAGCAGTTCTTC.

This clonotype was picked up many times. The rearrangement links TRBV12-3 or TRBV12-4 to TRBJ2-3; D unresolved. This CDR3 spans 13 amino acids. The V and J ends lost 3 bases and 5 bases respectively, with 9 bases between them. The CDR3: CASSFIYGDTQYF. The CDR3 DNA sequence: TGTGCCAGCAGTTTCATCTATGGAGATACGCAGTATTTT.

This clonotype was picked up a small number of times. CDR3 protein: CASSPGGQTYEQYF. The CDR3 nucleotides are TGCGCCAGCAGCCCAGGGGGACAGACCTACGAGCAGTACTTC. The chain has TRBV5-1 and TRBJ2-7; 7 positions match TRBD1. V trimming: 4 bases; J trimming: 2 bases; junction bases outside the gene matches: 6. Per germline, CDR1 SGHRS and CDR2 YFSETQ. The CDR3 loop spans 14 amino acids.

The chain recombines TRBV4-1 with TRBJ2-1, with D possibly being TRBD1 (6 bases). The CDR3 spans 15 residues. The germline V gene has CDR1 MGHRA and CDR2 YSYEKL. With 1 base removed from V and 4 bases from J, the gap between germline ends came to 11 bases. The CDR3 region has the DNA TGCGCCAGCAGCCAAGCGCAGGGGTTATACAATGAGCAGTTCTTC. This codes for CASSQAQGLYNEQFF.

The V call is TRBV7-9, the J call TRBJ2-1; weak D call: TRBD2 (6 bases). CDR3 size: 15 residues. CDR1 is SEHNR, CDR2 FQNEAQ, per germline (reference sequence). Deletions cut 5 bases from V and 4 bases from J, with 15 bases between. The DNA of the CDR3 is TGTGCCAGCAGCCCCCTTGAGGCGGGGTACAATGAGCAGTTCTTC. It is translated as CASSPLEAGYNEQFF.

This clonotype was counted between two and nine times. The chain uses TRBV4-3 and TRBJ2-5; D ambiguous. V was trimmed by 0 bases and J by 2 bases, leaving 10 bases between them. Germline CDR1 is LGHNA and CDR2 is YSLEER. The CDR3 length is 15 residues. The CDR3 loop reads CASSQDLGSQETQYF. The CDR3 nucleotides read TGCGCCAGCAGCCAAGATCTCGGCAGTCAAGAGACCCAGTACTTC.

The gene calls are TRBV18 and TRBJ2-5; a possible D gene is TRBD2 (5 bases). V lost 3 bases and J 2 bases, leaving 16 bases between the germline ends. This CDR3 spans 16 amino acids. CDR1 KGHSH and CDR2 LQKENI come from the germline V gene. Here the CDR3 DNA reads TGTGCCAGCTCACCTGGACTGACGTCGGTACAAGAGACCCAGTACTTC. Translated: CASSPGLTSVQETQYF. Drawing the rest from reference TRBV18 and TRBJ2-5, the complete variable domain is NAGVMQNPRHLVRRRGQEARLRCSPMKGHSHVYWYRQLPEEGLKFMVYLQKENIIDESGMPKERFSAEFPKEGPSILRIQQVVRGDSAAYFCASSPGLTSVQETQYFGPGTRLLVL.